This T cell receptor beta chain was profiled in a study of response to subunit inactivated influenza vaccine. This clonotype was detected only a few times. What it binds is unknown. A single record per CDR3 protein comes from TCRdb applying MiXCR to the RT-PCR reads. Seen here are more than 400,000 distinct CDR3 sequences, less than 7.5% observed once, and the top ten hold over 10%. The CDR3 runs to 14 residues. The V segment lost 4 bases and the J segment 2 bases; nucleotides outside the gene matches: 5. The germline gives CDR1 LGHDT, CDR2 YNNKEL (reference sequence). Overall study results and limits: The authors proposed limited new T cell recruitment per seasonal influenza vaccination.

This specimen consisted of PBMCs from blood, obtained around 25 months after vaccination. The source is a man aged 45-69 years who received an inactivated influenza vaccine. The V gene is TRBV3-1, the J gene TRBJ2-7, with 7 nucleotides matching TRBD1. CDR3 loop: CASSLDRNAYEQYF. In DNA form, the CDR3 reads TGTGCCAGCAGCCTGGACAGGAACGCCTACGAGCAGTACTTC.